These 20 T cell receptor beta chains share one sample of origin, sequenced in a study of control samples from healthy donors and cancer patients. The method was immunoSEQ multiplex PCR; TCRdb's version includes in-frame clones alone and lacks a portion of them. The data show over 150,000 clones, 91% seen once. The sequencing sample was made of blood. The receptors were sampled from a woman in her thirties or forties in good health.

This rearrangement joins TRBV19 to TRBJ1-5; D is possibly TRBD1 (5 bases). The CDR3 is 14 residues long. The germline gives CDR1 LNHDA, CDR2 SQIVND (reference sequence). Trimming cost V 3 bases and J 4 bases, with 10 bases left between them. CDR3 in amino acids: CASSIWGVNQPQHF. CDR3 DNA sequence: TGTGCCAGTAGTATTTGGGGGGTGAATCAGCCCCAGCATTTT.

The rearrangement links TRBV5-4 to TRBJ2-1; no clear D. The CDR3 contains 15 residues. Trimming stripped 4 bases from V and 8 bases from J, with 19 bases between. CDR1 and CDR2 (germline): SGHNT, YYREEE (reference sequence). This CDR3 is CASSRPLTNPHEQFF. CDR3 bases: TGTGCCAGCAGCCGACCACTAACCAACCCCCATGAGCAGTTCTTC.

The J gene is TRBJ1-2, the V gene TRBV29-1; D remains unclear. Trimming left V 3 bases short and J 10 bases short, with 15 bases between. The CDR3 length is 12 residues. The germline CDR1 and CDR2 sequences are SQVTM and ANQGSEA. The CDR3 DNA follows: TGCAGCGTTGATCACAGCGCTCCCCACTACACCTTC. Residues: CSVDHSAPHYTF.

The rearrangement links TRBV11-2 to TRBJ1-6; D is unresolved. The CDR3 extends over 15 amino acids. In germline, CDR1 is SGHAT, CDR2 FQNNGV. V lost 1 base, J lost 4 bases, and 8 bases lay in between. The CDR3 bases are TGTGCCAGCAGCTTAGGGGGTGGGTATAATTCACCCCTCCACTTT. Protein sequence: CASSLGGGYNSPLHF.

A single count supports this clone. The V gene is TRBV10-3, the J gene TRBJ1-6; 9 nucleotides agree with TRBD1. V lost 4 bases and J lost 6; bases outside the gene matches: 4. The CDR3 runs 15 residues. Germline V lookup: CDR1 ENHRY, CDR2 SYGVKD. CDR3 in DNA: TGTGCCATCAGTGCGGGACAGGGTCCTAATTCACCCCTCCACTTT. Translated, it gives CAISAGQGPNSPLHF.

The chain joins TRBV6-5 to TRBJ1-4; D is unclear. Trimming removed 8 bases from V and 0 bases from J, with 10 bases in between. CDR1 is MNHEY and CDR2 is SVGAGI in the germline V gene. CDR3 length equals 14 residues. The CDR3 loop reads CASSASATNEKLFF. The CDR3 DNA follows: TGTGCCAGCTCAGCCTCTGCAACTAATGAAAAACTGTTTTTT.

The CDR3 loop is CASGFRPTEAFF. DNA for the CDR3: TGTGCCAGCGGCTTCCGGCCAACTGAAGCTTTCTTT. V and J are TRBV12-3 or TRBV12-4 and TRBJ1-1, with unresolved D. The CDR3 sequence is 12 residues long. V lost 8 bases and J 5 bases, leaving 12 bases between the germline ends.

V is TRBV6-5 and J is TRBJ2-7; TRBD1 agrees at 7 bases. This CDR3 is 14 amino acids long. The germline V gene has CDR1 MNHEY and CDR2 SVGAGI. After removal of 8 bases from V and 6 bases from J, the junction contained 13 bases not matched to a gene. The CDR3 loop reads CASRSAGGTGEQYF. The CDR3 DNA is TGTGCCAGCCGGTCGGCAGGGGGTACGGGCGAGCAGTACTTC.

The chain links TRBV19 to TRBJ1-5, with D possibly being TRBD1 (5 bases). This CDR3 is 15 amino acids long. The V and J ends lost 6 bases and 4 bases respectively, with 16 bases between them. Per the germline V gene, CDR1 is LNHDA and CDR2 is SQIVND (reference sequence). The CDR3 is CASSLLLGVNQPQHF. As DNA, the CDR3 is TGTGCCAGTAGCCTCCTCCTGGGGGTAAATCAGCCCCAGCATTTT.

The rearrangement joins TRBV4-1 to TRBJ1-2; TRBD1 is a possible D gene (6 bases). Trimming took 1 base from V and 8 from J, leaving 11 bases between them. Germline V gene lookup returns CDR1 MGHRA and CDR2 YSYEKL. CDR3 size: 13 residues. The CDR3 DNA sequence: TGCGCCAGCAGCCAAGGGGGGGGCGGCGGCTACACCTTC. Its protein is CASSQGGGGGYTF.

This rearrangement joins TRBV6-6 to TRBJ1-3; maybe TRBD1 (5 bases). Germline assignment: CDR1 MNHNY and CDR2 SVGAGI (reference sequence). The CDR3 sequence is 18 residues long. Trimming pared 5 bases from V and 0 bases from J, leaving 20 bases between. The CDR3 loop is CASSPAGRTSYSGNTIYF. The CDR3 bases are TGTGCCAGCAGTCCCGCGGGACGGACCTCCTACTCTGGAAACACCATATATTTT.

This CDR3 is CASSQDAGEGNQPQHF. CDR3 DNA: TGCGCCAGCAGCCAAGATGCAGGGGAGGGTAATCAGCCCCAGCATTTT. V usage is TRBV4-1 and J usage is TRBJ1-5, with D possibly matching TRBD1 (6 bases). Germline V gene lookup returns CDR1 MGHRA and CDR2 YSYEKL. The CDR3 is 16 amino acids. Between the trimmed V and J ends, which lost 0 bases and 4 bases, there was a span of 13 bases.

V gene TRBV20-1 combines with J gene TRBJ1-2, with a weak D call TRBD1 (5 bases). V was trimmed by 3 bases and J by 0 bases, leaving 8 bases between them. The CDR3 has 13 residues. The germline V gene has CDR1 DFQATT and CDR2 SNEGSKA (reference sequence). The CDR3 region has the DNA TGCAGTGCTAGTCAGACAGCTAACTATGGCTACACCTTC. Its translation: CSASQTANYGYTF.

V is TRBV7-9 and J is TRBJ1-5, with D perhaps TRBD1 (6 bases). The CDR3 sequence is 13 residues long. Germline V gives CDR1 SEHNR, CDR2 FQNEAQ (reference sequence). The ends were cut back, 8 bases at V and 1 base at J, with 9 bases in the middle. This chain's CDR3 is CASGGASNQPQHF. The DNA for the CDR3 is TGTGCCAGCGGGGGGGCGAGCAATCAGCCCCAGCATTTT.

As concerns this clone: Because the CDR3 is missing its conserved closing phenylalanine or tryptophan, this is likely a read error. No DNA is shown, since the ends of the CDR3 on it are uncertain; the CDR3 is the one TCRdb lists. The chain joins TRBV29-1 to TRBJ1-3; the table names TRBD1, a call not compared with the DNA. The CDR3 is 11 amino acids in total, end residues counted. Germline-derived CDR1 and CDR2 are SQVTM and ANQGSEA. The CDR3 region is CSVDTGTGLSY.

The V and J genes are TRBV2 and TRBJ1-2, with D tentatively TRBD1 (6 bases). The CDR3 covers 13 residues. Germline V gene lookup returns CDR1 SNHLY and CDR2 FYNNEI. With 8 bases removed from V and 5 bases from J, the gap between germline ends came to 15 bases. The CDR3 spells CASARGALYGYTF. The CDR3 DNA is TGTGCCAGCGCGCGGGGGGCTCTATATGGCTACACCTTC.

This clone was picked up one time. The CDR3 sequence is CASSWPNQPQHF. CDR3 bases: TGTGCCAGCAGCTGGCCTAATCAGCCCCAGCATTTT. The chain has TRBV7-9 and TRBJ1-5, with unresolved D. V lost 4 bases to trimming and J lost 4 bases, with 5 bases between them. CDR3 length: 12 amino acids. Germline V CDR1 and CDR2: SEHNR, FQNEAQ (reference sequence).

The chain has TRBV27 and TRBJ1-3, with unresolved D. Trimming cost V 3 bases and J 2 bases, with 8 bases left between them. CDR1 is MNHEY, CDR2 SMNVEV, per germline (reference sequence). The CDR3 loop spans 14 amino acids. The CDR3 DNA sequence: TGTGCCAGCAGTTTTGGGCTTCCTGGAAACACCATATATTTT. This encodes CASSFGLPGNTIYF.

The chain employs TRBV5-1 and TRBJ2-2; D gene uncertain. Germline CDR1 is SGHRS and CDR2 is YFSETQ. The CDR3 is 13 amino acids. With 3 bases removed from V and 5 bases from J, the gap between germline ends came to 8 bases. This CDR3 reads CASSSDKTGELFF. In nucleotides, the CDR3 is TGCGCCAGCAGCTCTGACAAAACCGGGGAGCTGTTTTTT.

CDR3 residues: CASSMRGAQETQYF. CDR3 sequence (DNA): TGTGCCAGCTCAATGCGGGGGGCCCAAGAGACCCAGTACTTC. V usage is TRBV18 and J usage is TRBJ2-5, with 8 positions matching TRBD2. The CDR3 runs to 14 residues. Germline assignment: CDR1 KGHSH and CDR2 LQKENI. V lost 5 bases to trimming and J lost 1 base; unmatched junction nucleotides: 3.